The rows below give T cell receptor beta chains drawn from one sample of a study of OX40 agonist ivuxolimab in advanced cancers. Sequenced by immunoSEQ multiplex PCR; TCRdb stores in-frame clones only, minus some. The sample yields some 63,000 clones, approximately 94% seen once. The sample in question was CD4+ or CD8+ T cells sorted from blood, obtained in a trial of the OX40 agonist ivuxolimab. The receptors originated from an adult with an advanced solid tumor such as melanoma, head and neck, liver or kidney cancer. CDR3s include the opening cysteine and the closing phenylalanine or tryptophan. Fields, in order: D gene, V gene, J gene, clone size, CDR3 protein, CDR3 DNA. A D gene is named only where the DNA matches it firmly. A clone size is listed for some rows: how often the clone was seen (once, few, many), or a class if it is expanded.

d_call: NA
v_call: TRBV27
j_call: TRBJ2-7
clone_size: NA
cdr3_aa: CASSLVREIPYEQYF
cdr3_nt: TGTGCCAGCAGCCTAGTGAGGGAGATCCCCTACGAGCAGTACTTC

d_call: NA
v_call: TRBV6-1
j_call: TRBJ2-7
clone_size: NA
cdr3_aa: CASSEAWTAVEQYF
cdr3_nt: TGTGCCAGCAGTGAAGCGTGGACAGCTGTAGAGCAGTACTTC

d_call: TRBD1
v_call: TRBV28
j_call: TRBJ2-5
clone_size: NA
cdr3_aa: CASSPHRGKKTQYF
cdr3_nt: TGTGCCAGCAGTCCTCACAGGGGGAAAAAGACCCAGTACTTC

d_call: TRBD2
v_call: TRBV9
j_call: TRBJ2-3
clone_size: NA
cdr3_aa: CASSVSGRADTQYF
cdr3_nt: TGTGCCAGCAGCGTTAGCGGGAGAGCAGATACGCAGTATTTT

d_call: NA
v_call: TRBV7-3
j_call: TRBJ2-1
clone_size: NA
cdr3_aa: CASSPGSGNNNEQFF
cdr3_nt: TGTGCCAGCAGCCCCGGTAGCGGAAATAACAATGAGCAGTTCTTC

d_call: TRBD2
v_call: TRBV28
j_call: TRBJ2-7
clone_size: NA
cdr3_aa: CASSFHPWTSATITAYEQYF
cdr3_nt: TGTGCCAGCAGTTTCCACCCGTGGACTAGTGCCACTATTACCGCCTACGAGCAGTACTTC

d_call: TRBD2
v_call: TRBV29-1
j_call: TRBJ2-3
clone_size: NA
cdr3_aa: CSVKSGRKGDTQYF
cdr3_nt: TGCAGCGTCAAGAGCGGGAGAAAGGGAGATACGCAGTATTTT

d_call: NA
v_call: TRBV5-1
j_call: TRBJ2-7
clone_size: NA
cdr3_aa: CASSRRVGEQYF
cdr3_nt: TGCGCCAGCAGCCGCAGAGTTGGGGAGCAGTACTTC

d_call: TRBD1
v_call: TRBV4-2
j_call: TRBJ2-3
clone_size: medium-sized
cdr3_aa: CASSQEGTGRTDTQYF
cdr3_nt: TGTGCCAGCAGCCAAGAAGGGACAGGGCGGACAGATACGCAGTATTTT

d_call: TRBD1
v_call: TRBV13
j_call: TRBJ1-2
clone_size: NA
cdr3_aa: CASSDDRGPSDGYTF
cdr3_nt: TGTGCCAGCAGCGACGACAGGGGGCCCTCCGATGGCTACACCTTC

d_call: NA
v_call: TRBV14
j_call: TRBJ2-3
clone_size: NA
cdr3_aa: CASSQVVAAHERDTQYF
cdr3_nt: TGTGCCAGCAGCCAAGTGGTAGCGGCCCATGAAAGAGATACGCAGTATTTT

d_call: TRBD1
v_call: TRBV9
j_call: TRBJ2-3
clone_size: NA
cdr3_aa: CASRSGTARTDTQYF
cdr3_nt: TGTGCCAGCAGATCCGGGACAGCGCGCACAGATACGCAGTATTTT

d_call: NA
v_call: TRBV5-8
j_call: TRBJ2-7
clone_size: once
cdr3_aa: CASSLGQGEEQYF
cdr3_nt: TGTGCCAGCAGCTTGGGGCAGGGAGAAGAGCAGTACTTC

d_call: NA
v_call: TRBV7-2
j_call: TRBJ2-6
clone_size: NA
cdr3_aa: CASSLASNGANVLTF
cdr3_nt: TGTGCCAGCAGCTTAGCCTCGAATGGGGCCAACGTCCTGACTTTC

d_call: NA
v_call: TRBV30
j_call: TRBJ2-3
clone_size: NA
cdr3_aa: CAWSVSARTDTQYF
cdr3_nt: TGTGCCTGGAGTGTAAGTGCGCGCACAGATACGCAGTATTTT

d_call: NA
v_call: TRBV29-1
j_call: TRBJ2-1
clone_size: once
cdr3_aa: CSVERGNEQFF
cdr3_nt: TGCAGCGTTGAACGGGGGAATGAGCAGTTCTTC

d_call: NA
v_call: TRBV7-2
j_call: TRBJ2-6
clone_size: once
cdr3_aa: CASSPDRRVGANVLTF
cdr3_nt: TGTGCCAGCAGCCCCGACAGGAGGGTGGGGGCCAACGTCCTGACTTTC

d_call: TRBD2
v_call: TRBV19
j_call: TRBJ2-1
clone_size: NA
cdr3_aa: CASIPSASGRLVGNEQFF
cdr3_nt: TGTGCCAGTATTCCTTCGGCTAGCGGGAGGTTAGTGGGGAATGAGCAGTTCTTC

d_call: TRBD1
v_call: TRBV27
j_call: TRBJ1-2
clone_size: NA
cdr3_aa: CASSSRTGGSYGYTF
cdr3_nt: TGTGCCAGCAGTTCCCGGACAGGGGGGTCGTATGGCTACACCTTC

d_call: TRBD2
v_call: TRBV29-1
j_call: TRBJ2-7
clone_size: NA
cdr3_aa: CSVESGLAGSSEQYF
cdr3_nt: TGCAGCGTTGAGTCGGGACTAGCGGGATCTTCCGAGCAGTACTTC

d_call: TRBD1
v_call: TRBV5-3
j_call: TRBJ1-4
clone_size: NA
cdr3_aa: CARSPTFLDRLNEKLFF
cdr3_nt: TGTGCCAGAAGCCCGACTTTCTTGGACAGGCTAAATGAAAAACTGTTTTTT

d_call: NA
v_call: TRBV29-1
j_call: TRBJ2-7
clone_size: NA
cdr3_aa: CSVNGRPYEQYF
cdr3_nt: TGCAGCGTTAACGGACGCCCCTACGAGCAGTACTTC

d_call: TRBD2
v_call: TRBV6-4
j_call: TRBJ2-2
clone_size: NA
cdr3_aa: CASSDRLAGGTGELFF
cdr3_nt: TGTGCCAGCAGTGACCGGCTAGCGGGAGGCACCGGGGAGCTGTTTTTT

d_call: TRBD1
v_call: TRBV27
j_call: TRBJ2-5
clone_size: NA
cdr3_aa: CASSLGTAQYF
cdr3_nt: TGTGCCAGCAGTTTGGGGACAGCCCAGTACTTC

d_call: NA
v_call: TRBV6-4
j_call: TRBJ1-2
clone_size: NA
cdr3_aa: CASSEFPGDYGYTF
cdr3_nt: TGTGCCAGCAGTGAGTTCCCGGGAGACTATGGCTACACCTTC

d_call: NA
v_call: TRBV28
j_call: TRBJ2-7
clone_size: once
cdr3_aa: CASSRGDEQYF
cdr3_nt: TGTGCCAGCAGTCGAGGGGACGAGCAGTACTTC

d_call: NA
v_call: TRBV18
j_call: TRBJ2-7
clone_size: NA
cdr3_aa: CASSPLAGEIIHEQYF
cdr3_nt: TGTGCCAGCTCACCACTGGCTGGAGAGATAATCCACGAGCAGTACTTC

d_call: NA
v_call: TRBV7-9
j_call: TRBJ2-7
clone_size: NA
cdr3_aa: CASSLGTRSSYEQYF
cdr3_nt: TGTGCCAGCAGCTTAGGAACGCGGAGCTCCTACGAGCAGTACTTC

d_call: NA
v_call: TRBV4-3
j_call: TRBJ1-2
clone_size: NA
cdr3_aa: CASSQNTRGSNGYTF
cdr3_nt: TGCGCCAGCAGCCAAAACACGAGGGGGAGCAATGGCTACACCTTC

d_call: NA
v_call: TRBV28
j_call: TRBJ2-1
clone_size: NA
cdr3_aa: CASSSNTRNNEQFF
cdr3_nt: TGTGCCAGCAGTTCCAATACTAGGAACAATGAGCAGTTCTTC

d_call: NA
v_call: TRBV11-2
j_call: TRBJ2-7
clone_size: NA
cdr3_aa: CASSLDPIARSYEQYF
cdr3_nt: TGTGCCAGCAGCTTAGATCCAATAGCGAGATCCTACGAGCAGTACTTC

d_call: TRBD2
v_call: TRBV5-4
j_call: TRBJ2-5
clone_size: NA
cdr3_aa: CATVAGGGETQYF
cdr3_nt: TGTGCGACCGTAGCGGGAGGTGGGGAGACCCAGTACTTC

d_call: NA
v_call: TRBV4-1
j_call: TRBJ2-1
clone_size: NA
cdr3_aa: CASSQESGYNEQFF
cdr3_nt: TGCGCCAGCAGCCAAGAGTCCGGCTACAATGAGCAGTTCTTC

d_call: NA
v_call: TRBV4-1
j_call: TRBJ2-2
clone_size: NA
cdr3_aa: CASSAVRGGTGELFF
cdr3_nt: TGCGCCAGCAGCGCCGTGAGGGGAGGCACCGGGGAGCTGTTTTTT

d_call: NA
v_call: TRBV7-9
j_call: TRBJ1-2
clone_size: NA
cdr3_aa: CASSPDTMYYGYTF
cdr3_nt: TGTGCCAGCAGCCCCGACACCATGTACTATGGCTACACCTTC

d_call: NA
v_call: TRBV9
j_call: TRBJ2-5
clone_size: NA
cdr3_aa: CASSEEDSQETQYF
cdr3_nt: TGTGCCAGCAGCGAGGAGGACAGCCAAGAGACCCAGTACTTC

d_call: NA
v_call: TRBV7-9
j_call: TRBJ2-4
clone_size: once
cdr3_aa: CASDSEGYGSIQYF
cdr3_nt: TGTGCCAGCGACTCTGAGGGGTATGGAAGCATTCAGTACTTC

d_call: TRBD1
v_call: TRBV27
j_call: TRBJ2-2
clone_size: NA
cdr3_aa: CASSSRDRAYTGELFF
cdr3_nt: TGTGCCAGCAGTTCAAGGGACAGGGCCTACACCGGGGAGCTGTTTTTT

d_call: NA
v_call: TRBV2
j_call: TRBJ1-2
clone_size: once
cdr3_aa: CASSGGLEYGYTF
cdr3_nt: TGTGCCAGCAGCGGGGGGCTCGAATATGGCTACACCTTC

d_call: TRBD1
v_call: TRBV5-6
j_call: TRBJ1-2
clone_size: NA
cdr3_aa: CASSLQGALGYGYTF
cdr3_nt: TGTGCCAGCAGCTTACAGGGGGCCCTTGGCTATGGCTACACCTTC

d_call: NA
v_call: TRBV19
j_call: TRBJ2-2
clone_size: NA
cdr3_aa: CASSIVGTGELFF
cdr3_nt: TGTGCCAGTAGTATAGTAGGCACCGGGGAGCTGTTTTTT